This TCR beta chain was found in a study of blood T cell repertoires in COVID-19. Under the authors' procedure: How many nucleated cells were present was estimated from reference gene primer amplification. The assay was immunoSEQ multiplex PCR, and TCRdb's table has in-frame clones only and misses some. V, J and clone size are those of that table, while D and trimming were read from the DNA. Among tens of thousands of clones listed, 85% to 90% were seen once. The CDR3 is 17 amino acids. Per germline, CDR1 KGHSH and CDR2 LQKENI. Unmatched junction bases numbered 9, after V lost 3 bases and J lost 2 bases.

The V call is TRBV18, the J call TRBJ2-2; 7 nucleotides agree with TRBD2. The sequencing input was peripheral blood. This TCR came from a man in his 60s with active COVID-19. CDR3 DNA sequence: TGTGCCAGCTCACCTCGCGCCGGGACTACTAACACCGGGGAGCTGTTTTTT. Translation: CASSPRAGTTNTGELFF. Combining the CDR3 with reference TRBV18 and TRBJ2-2 gives the whole variable domain NAGVMQNPRHLVRRRGQEARLRCSPMKGHSHVYWYRQLPEEGLKFMVYLQKENIIDESGMPKERFSAEFPKEGPSILRIQQVVRGDSAAYFCASSPRAGTTNTGELFFGEGSRLTVL.